The 21 T cell receptor beta chains listed next were all sequenced from one sample in a study of T cell responses to AZD1222 COVID-19 vaccine. The repertoire was sequenced with immunoSEQ multiplex PCR; TCRdb's copy has only in-frame clones and lacks some. The data contain about 140,000 clones, 85% to 95% of them seen just once; the ten biggest clones take up approximately 6.9%. The source was peripheral blood, collected 28 days after the second AZD1222 dose. These receptors were taken from an adult who received the AZD1222 COVID-19 vaccine.

This chain links TRBV19 with TRBJ1-1; D not resolved. This CDR3 region has 14 residues. V was trimmed by 5 bases and J by 4 bases, leaving 14 bases between them. Germline CDR1 reads LNHDA; CDR2 reads SQIVND (reference sequence). Written as DNA, the CDR3 is TGTGCCAGTAGTTACGCGATTTTAGGCACTGAAGCTTTCTTT. Amino acid sequence: CASSYAILGTEAFF.

This clone was seen just once. V usage is TRBV19 and J usage is TRBJ1-5, with 7 bases lining up with TRBD1. Germline lookup yields CDR1 LNHDA and CDR2 SQIVND (reference sequence). J lost 7 bases, V lost 3 bases, and 3 bases had no gene match. This CDR3 region has 13 residues. CDR3 DNA sequence: TGTGCCAGTAGTATCGCCAGGGGGCAGCCCCAGCATTTT. It codes for CASSIARGQPQHF.

The chain recombines TRBV23-1 with TRBJ1-2; TRBD1 matches 9 bases. TRBV23-1 is recorded as an ORF, its role being uncertain. J was trimmed by 6 bases and V by 3 bases; bases with no gene match: 5. This CDR3 contains 14 residues. Here the CDR3 reads CASSHQGQGDGYTF. The DNA for the CDR3 is TGCGCCAGCAGTCACCAGGGACAGGGAGATGGCTACACCTTC.

V usage is TRBV7-8 and J usage is TRBJ2-2; TRBD2 aligns across 8 bases. J was trimmed by 8 bases and V by 0 bases; bases with no gene match: 11. CDR3 length: 17 residues. CDR1 is SGHVS and CDR2 is FQNEAQ in the germline V gene. CDR3 sequence: CASSLAGLAYARGELFF. DNA of the CDR3: TGTGCCAGCAGCTTAGCCGGACTAGCCTACGCTCGAGGGGAGCTGTTTTTT.

V and J are TRBV19 and TRBJ1-2; 9 bases align to TRBD1. Trimming cost V 5 bases and J 0 bases; bases outside gene matches: 13. Per germline, CDR1 LNHDA and CDR2 SQIVND (reference sequence). The CDR3 length is 18 residues. CDR3 in amino acids: CASSFPGQGPRANYGYTF. The CDR3 coding sequence is TGTGCCAGTAGTTTCCCGGGACAGGGACCCAGAGCTAACTATGGCTACACCTTC.

V usage is TRBV18 and J usage is TRBJ1-5; D ambiguous. Trimming removed 6 bases from V and 4 bases from J, with 13 bases in between. Germline loops: CDR1 KGHSH, CDR2 LQKENI. CDR3 size: 14 residues. CDR3 sequence reads: CASSEQKENQPQHF. The CDR3 nucleotides read TGTGCCAGCTCCGAACAAAAGGAGAATCAGCCCCAGCATTTT. Together with reference TRBV18 and TRBJ1-5, the CDR3 gives the full variable domain: NAGVMQNPRHLVRRRGQEARLRCSPMKGHSHVYWYRQLPEEGLKFMVYLQKENIIDESGMPKERFSAEFPKEGPSILRIQQVVRGDSAAYFCASSEQKENQPQHFGDGTRLSIL.

The chain couples TRBV5-1 to TRBJ1-5, with D possibly being TRBD1 (5 bases). Between the trimmed V and J ends, which lost 0 bases and 8 bases, there was a span of 18 bases. The CDR3 is made up of 16 amino acids. Germline V gene data show CDR1 as SGHRS and CDR2 as YFSETQ. CDR3 bases: TGCGCCAGCAGCTTGGGCGGGACGGGGAGCGGGGAGCCCCAGCATTTT. Protein product: CASSLGGTGSGEPQHF.

This clone has just one count. This CDR3 is CAIGQPQHF. The CDR3 DNA sequence: TGTGCCATAGGTCAGCCCCAGCATTTT. J is TRBJ1-5 and V is TRBV10-3; no firm D call. V lost 9 bases, J lost 6 bases, and 3 bases lay in between. Germline assignment: CDR1 ENHRY and CDR2 SYGVKD. The CDR3 loop spans 9 amino acids.

This sequence joins TRBV15 and TRBJ1-4; D is unresolved. This CDR3 spans 13 amino acids. Germline loops: CDR1 LNHNV, CDR2 YYDKDF (reference sequence). V gave up 6 bases and J gave up 8 bases, with 13 bases separating them. The CDR3 is CATSRELDEKLFF. DNA for the CDR3: TGTGCCACCAGTCGGGAGTTAGACGAAAAACTGTTTTTT.

The V and J genes are TRBV4-1 and TRBJ1-3, with D possibly matching TRBD1 (5 bases). The germline gives CDR1 MGHRA, CDR2 YSYEKL. The CDR3 sequence is 16 residues long. Trimming stripped 1 base from V and 2 bases from J, with 12 bases between. The CDR3 region is CASSQGGSGTGNTIYF. The DNA of the CDR3 is TGCGCCAGCAGCCAAGGGGGCTCAGGGACTGGAAACACCATATATTTT.

The chain couples TRBV2 to TRBJ2-1; 7 nucleotides match TRBD2. This CDR3 contains 15 residues. Germline CDR1 is SNHLY and CDR2 is FYNNEI. J gave up 5 bases and V 7 bases, and 11 bases lay outside the gene matches. CDR3 coding DNA: TGTGCCAGCACCAAAGGGCGGGGGACCCACAATGAGCAGTTCTTC. Translating gives CASTKGRGTHNEQFF. The full variable domain, in which reference TRBV2 and TRBJ2-1 provide the parts outside the CDR3, is EPEVTQTPSHQVTQMGQEVILRCVPISNHLYFYWYRQILGQKVEFLVSFYNNEISEKSEIFDDQFSVERPDGSNFTLKIRSTKLEDSAMYFCASTKGRGTHNEQFFGPGTRLTVL.

This clone has only one observation. CDR3 in amino acids: CASSLQGSNSPLHF. The CDR3 DNA sequence: TGTGCCAGCAGCCTACAGGGGTCTAATTCACCCCTCCACTTT. The chain recombines TRBV7-6 with TRBJ1-6; TRBD1 aligns across 7 bases. CDR1 is SGHVS, CDR2 FNYEAQ, per germline. V shed 5 bases and J 6 bases; nucleotides not matched to a gene: 4. This CDR3 region has 14 residues.

The chain couples TRBV4-2 to TRBJ2-3; D perhaps matches TRBD2 (6 bases). Trimming removed 1 base at V and 2 bases at J, with 16 bases between. CDR1 and CDR2 from the germline V gene are LGHNA and YNFKEQ. The CDR3 runs to 17 residues. This chain's CDR3 is CASSQVSGGGATDTQYF. The CDR3 DNA sequence: TGTGCCAGCAGCCAAGTCAGTGGTGGCGGGGCCACAGATACGCAGTATTTT.

This clone has a handful of counts. This sequence joins TRBV7-8 and TRBJ2-7; D unresolved. The CDR3 contains 11 residues. V was clipped by 4 bases and J by 2 bases, with 3 bases between them. Germline CDR1 reads SGHVS; CDR2 reads FQNEAQ. In DNA form, the CDR3 reads TGTGCCAGCAGCTCCGCCTACGAGCAGTACTTC. Its translation is CASSSAYEQYF.

V and J are TRBV18 and TRBJ2-7; D gene unclear. This CDR3 has 14 residues. Trimming took off 3 bases at V and 0 bases at J, with 9 bases between the two ends. Germline CDR1 and CDR2: KGHSH and LQKENI. CDR3 nucleotides: TGTGCCAGCTCACCGGCCGAAAGCTCCTACGAGCAGTACTTC. Protein product: CASSPAESSYEQYF.

The rearrangement joins TRBV6-5 to TRBJ2-2; weak D call: TRBD1 (7 bases). CDR1 and CDR2 from the germline V gene are MNHEY and SVGAGI. CDR3 length: 14 residues. The V and J ends lost 7 bases and 6 bases respectively, with 15 bases between them. The CDR3 protein is CASKGGQYSGELFF. CDR3 sequence (DNA): TGTGCCAGCAAGGGGGGACAGTACTCCGGGGAGCTGTTTTTT.

V usage is TRBV9 and J usage is TRBJ2-1; perhaps TRBD2 as D (6 bases). CDR1 is SGDLS and CDR2 is YYNGEE in the germline V gene. V was trimmed by 0 bases and J by 4 bases, leaving 14 bases between them. The CDR3 is made up of 16 amino acids. This CDR3 reads CASSVAGGTGYNEQFF. The DNA of the CDR3 is TGTGCCAGCAGCGTAGCCGGGGGAACGGGATACAATGAGCAGTTCTTC.

The rearrangement links TRBV28 to TRBJ2-7, with TRBD1 identical over 7 bases. The V gene end was trimmed by 7 bases and the J gene end by 4 bases; junction bases not matched to a gene: 10. The CDR3 covers 14 residues. Germline V gene lookup returns CDR1 MDHEN and CDR2 SYDVKM. CDR3 DNA: TGTGCCAGCAAGGTTAGGGGGCCCGGGTACGAGCAGTACTTC. The encoded protein is CASKVRGPGYEQYF. The full variable domain, in which reference TRBV28 and TRBJ2-7 provide the parts outside the CDR3, is DVKVTQSSRYLVKRTGEKVFLECVQDMDHENMFWYRQDPGLGLRLIYFSYDVKMKEKGDIPEGYSVSREKKERFSLILESASTNQTSMYLCASKVRGPGYEQYFGPGTRLTVT.

This chain connects TRBV7-9 to TRBJ1-1; TRBD1 matches 9 bases. The CDR3 is made up of 15 amino acids. Losses at the gene ends were 5 bases for V and 3 bases for J; bases not matched to a gene: 7. CDR1 SEHNR and CDR2 FQNEAQ come from the germline V gene (reference sequence). CDR3 nucleotides: TGTGCCAGCAGCCCAGCGGGACAGGGATACACTGAAGCTTTCTTT. Its protein is CASSPAGQGYTEAFF. Combining the CDR3 with reference TRBV7-9 and TRBJ1-1 gives the whole variable domain DTGVSQNPRHKITKRGQNVTFRCDPISEHNRLYWYRQTLGQGPEFLTYFQNEAQLEKSRLLSDRFSAERPKGSFSTLEIQRTEQGDSAMYLCASSPAGQGYTEAFFGQGTRLTVV.

This clone has only a few counts. V and J are TRBV29-1 and TRBJ1-2; D unresolved. There are 15 residues in the CDR3. V lost 4 bases, J lost 10 bases, and 25 bases lay in between. Per germline, CDR1 SQVTM and CDR2 ANQGSEA. The chain's CDR3 is CSVGRDVGNPDTYTF. In DNA, the CDR3 is TGCAGCGTTGGCCGAGATGTGGGAAACCCTGATACCTACACCTTC. Full variable domain (remainder filled in from reference TRBV29-1 and TRBJ1-2): SAVISQKPSRDICQRGTSLTIQCQVDSQVTMMFWYRQQPGQSLTLIATANQGSEATYESGFVIDKFPISRPNLTFSTLTVSNMSPEDSSIYLCSVGRDVGNPDTYTFGSGTRLTVV.

The chain employs TRBV19 and TRBJ2-1; D perhaps matches TRBD1 (6 bases). The V and J ends lost 8 bases and 8 bases respectively, with 25 bases between them. This CDR3 spans 16 amino acids. The germline CDR1 and CDR2 sequences are LNHDA and SQIVND (reference sequence). Here the CDR3 reads CASQESGTQPGDEQFF. Written as DNA, the CDR3 is TGTGCCAGTCAAGAGAGTGGGACCCAACCAGGGGATGAGCAGTTCTTC. The variable domain in full, with the rest retrieved from reference TRBV19 and TRBJ2-1, is DGGITQSPKYLFRKEGQNVTLSCEQNLNHDAMYWYRQDPGQGLRLIYYSQIVNDFQKGDIAEGYSVSREKKESFPLTVTSAQKNPTAFYLCASQESGTQPGDEQFFGPGTRLTVL.